The rows below give T cell receptor beta chains drawn from one sample of a study of cytotoxic CD8 clonotypes in ibrutinib-treated CLL. TCRdb's table, derived via immunoSEQ multiplex PCR, lists solely in-frame clones and lacks some. The sample has about 130,000 clones, around 80% seen once; the top ten hold roughly 13%. Sample: PBMCs, taken after 12 months of ibrutinib treatment. These receptors were obtained from a human donor with chronic lymphocytic leukemia. CDR3s include the opening cysteine and the closing phenylalanine or tryptophan. The D gene is left open where the match is weak. Expanded clones are given a class, and other clones once, few, many or no size at all.

>-|TRBV7-2|-|TRBJ2-1
TGTGCCAGCAGCAAAAGAACAGGCTACAATGAGCAGTTCTTC
CASSKRTGYNEQFF
>-|TRBV5-1|TRBD2|TRBJ2-3
TGCGCCAGCAGCCCGATCTGGACTAGCGGGAGTAGGGATACGCAGTATTTT
CASSPIWTSGSRDTQYF
>-|TRBV7-9|TRBD1|TRBJ1-2
TGTGCCAGCAGCTGGACAGGGTTTGTCTATGGCTACACCTTC
CASSWTGFVYGYTF
>once|TRBV11-2|-|TRBJ2-3
TGTGCCAGCGGAATCTCTAGCACAGATACGCAGTATTTT
CASGISSTDTQYF
>-|TRBV5-5|TRBD1|TRBJ1-5
TGTGCCAGCAGCTTGCAGGGGGTCAATCAGCCCCAGCATTTT
CASSLQGVNQPQHF
>once|TRBV7-2|-|TRBJ2-1
TGTGCCAGCAGCCTGAGCTCCTACAATGAGCAGTTCTTC
CASSLSSYNEQFF
>-|TRBV2|-|TRBJ2-5
TGTGCCAGCAGTGAGGATAGGGACGGGACCCAGTACTTC
CASSEDRDGTQYF
>few|TRBV2|TRBD2|TRBJ2-7
TGTGCCAGCAGTGAAGGCGGGAGCTCCTACGAGCAGTACTTC
CASSEGGSSYEQYF
>-|TRBV29-1|TRBD1|TRBJ1-5
TGCAGCGTCACAGGGGAAGGCCAGCCCCAGCATTTT
CSVTGEGQPQHF
>few|TRBV18|TRBD1|TRBJ1-2
TGTGCCAGCTCACCTCCCTGGACAGGGGAGAACTATGGCTACACCTTC
CASSPPWTGENYGYTF
>-|TRBV5-4|-|TRBJ1-2
TGTGCCAGCAGCTTTATCGGGGCTGGGTTGGGCTACACCTTC
CASSFIGAGLGYTF
>-|TRBV10-3|TRBD2|TRBJ2-1
TGTGCCATTAGCGGGACCGCCTACAATGAGCAGTTCTTC
CAISGTAYNEQFF
>-|TRBV9|-|TRBJ2-1
TGTGCCAGCAGCGTAGACGGGTACTACAATGAGCAGTTCTTC
CASSVDGYYNEQFF
>-|TRBV6-4|TRBD2|TRBJ2-3
TGTGCCAGCAGTGTCCCGGGACTAGCGGTTGGAGATACGCAGTATTTT
CASSVPGLAVGDTQYF
>-|TRBV4-3|-|TRBJ2-1
TGCGCCAGCAGCCAAGATTGGGGCAGGAGACTCTACAATGAGCAGTTCTTC
CASSQDWGRRLYNEQFF
>-|TRBV13|-|TRBJ2-4
TGTGCCAGCAGCTTACGGGGCCGAATAGCCAAAAACATTCAGTACTTC
CASSLRGRIAKNIQYF
>-|TRBV18|-|TRBJ2-7
TGTGCCAGCTCACCTAGTTTACCCTCGGATTACGAGCAGTACTTC
CASSPSLPSDYEQYF
>-|TRBV27|-|TRBJ2-2
TGTGCCAGCAGGGATACAACGAACACCGGGGAGCTGTTTTTT
CASRDTTNTGELFF
>few|TRBV7-2|-|TRBJ2-7
TGTGCCAGCAGCTTAGTATCCAGGGGCTCCTACGAGCAGTACTTC
CASSLVSRGSYEQYF
>-|TRBV27|-|TRBJ2-1
TGTGCCAGCAGTTCTATTAGGGAATTGGAGCAGTTCTTC
CASSSIRELEQFF
>-|TRBV7-2|-|TRBJ2-5
TGTGCCAGCAGCTTACCTTGGCAAGAGACCCAGTACTTC
CASSLPWQETQYF
>-|TRBV6-5|-|TRBJ1-4
TGTGCCAGCAGTTACTCGTTTTTGGGGAATGAAAAACTGTTTTTT
CASSYSFLGNEKLFF
>-|TRBV4-1|-|TRBJ1-4
TGCGCCAGCAGCCAAGATTTCGTAGGTTTGATCCGTCGGGATGAAAAACTGTTTTTT
CASSQDFVGLIRRDEKLFF
>-|TRBV28|-|TRBJ1-5
TGTGCCAGTAAGGGGGGAAACCAGCCCCAGCATTTT
CASKGGNQPQHF